Each of the 19 T cell receptor beta chains below was sequenced from the same sample in a study of PD-L1 blockade in urothelial cancer. Sequencing used immunoSEQ multiplex PCR; TCRdb keeps in-frame clones, though not all of them. This table has some 51,000 clones, around 87% appearing once. Source: PBMCs, taken around atezolizumab (anti-PD-L1) treatment. Receptors originate from a man aged 55 to 69 with urothelial cancer.

The chain couples TRBV28 to TRBJ1-5; 9 bases are a match to TRBD1. This CDR3 spans 14 amino acids. The ends lost 7 bases at V and 7 bases at J; junction bases unmatched: 8. CDR1 is MDHEN and CDR2 is SYDVKM in the germline V gene. Here the CDR3 reads CASTRTGARQPQHF. DNA for the CDR3: TGTGCCAGCACTCGGACAGGGGCTAGGCAGCCCCAGCATTTT.

This chain joins TRBV5-1 and TRBJ1-2; 8 bases are shared with TRBD1. The CDR3 is 16 residues long. Germline values: CDR1 SGHRS, CDR2 YFSETQ. The ends lost 5 bases at V and 1 base at J; junction bases unmatched: 10. CDR3 bases: TGCGCCAGCAGTCCTGGACAGGGACAAATTAACTATGGCTACACCTTC. This translates into CASSPGQGQINYGYTF.

This chain links TRBV30 with TRBJ1-5; D unclear. V lost 0 bases to trimming and J lost 7 bases, with 13 bases between them. The germline V gene encodes CDR1 GTSNPN and CDR2 SVGIG (reference sequence). There are 14 residues in the CDR3. As DNA, the CDR3 is TGTGCCTGGAGTGTACTGACCTCGCGGCAGCCCCAGCATTTT. This gives the protein CAWSVLTSRQPQHF.

The rearrangement uses TRBV19 and TRBJ2-3; 10 bases agree with TRBD1. Trimming at V came to 6 bases and at J to 4 bases, leaving 4 bases not matched to a gene. The CDR3 loop spans 14 amino acids. Germline CDR1 and CDR2: LNHDA and SQIVND (reference sequence). The CDR3 reads CASRTGGASDTQYF. Written as DNA, the CDR3 is TGTGCCAGTAGGACAGGGGGCGCTTCAGATACGCAGTATTTT.

J is TRBJ2-3 and V is TRBV11-3; 13 positions match TRBD2. This CDR3 has 17 residues. Germline values: CDR1 SGHNT, CDR2 YENEEA. The J segment lost 5 bases and the V segment lost 6 bases, leaving 11 bases of the junction unmatched. The CDR3, as DNA: TGTGCCAGCAGTCGTACTGGGACTAGCGGGGCGGTAGATACGCAGTATTTT. This encodes CASSRTGTSGAVDTQYF. The full variable domain, with the rest looked up from reference TRBV11-3 and TRBJ2-3, is EAGVVQSPRYKIIEKKQPVAFWCNPISGHNTLYWYLQNLGQGPELLIRYENEEAVDDSQLPKDRFSAERLKGVDSTLKIQPAELGDSAVYLCASSRTGTSGAVDTQYFGPGTRLTVL.

The gene calls are TRBV7-9 and TRBJ2-5; TRBD1 matches 8 bases. Germline CDR1 SEHNR, CDR2 FQNEAQ (reference sequence). The CDR3 length is 16 residues. V gave up 1 base and J gave up 2 bases; unmatched junction bases: 6. CDR3 nucleotide sequence: TGTGCCAGCAGCTTAGGGGGACAGGCCGTACAAGAGACCCAGTACTTC. It is translated as CASSLGGQAVQETQYF.

This clone has only one observation. The chain combines TRBV18 with TRBJ2-3; 7 bases line up with TRBD2. J gave up 6 bases and V 4 bases, and 7 bases lay outside the gene matches. Germline V lookup: CDR1 KGHSH, CDR2 LQKENI. CDR3 length: 14 residues. CDR3 in DNA: TGTGCCAGCTCACGTTCGGGGGGTCGGGATACGCAGTATTTT. It yields the protein CASSRSGGRDTQYF.

The rearrangement joins TRBV9 to TRBJ1-1, with unresolved D. Trimming took 1 base from V and 3 from J, leaving 7 bases between them. Germline V gene lookup returns CDR1 SGDLS and CDR2 YYNGEE. The CDR3 length is 13 residues. The CDR3 loop reads CASSVTGYTEAFF. In nucleotides, the CDR3 is TGTGCCAGCAGCGTAACGGGGTACACTGAAGCTTTCTTT.

The chain uses TRBV7-2 and TRBJ2-7, with TRBD1 matching over 8 bases. CDR1 and CDR2 (germline): SGHTA, FQGNSA. V lost 6 bases and J lost 7; bases outside the gene matches: 11. This CDR3 is 14 amino acids long. CDR3: CASRSPGGLSEQYF. CDR3 nucleotides: TGTGCCAGCAGAAGCCCAGGGGGCCTGAGTGAGCAGTACTTC.

The chain joins TRBV19 to TRBJ1-5; tentatively, D is TRBD1 (5 bases). Germline V gene data show CDR1 as LNHDA and CDR2 as SQIVND (reference sequence). The CDR3 length is 14 residues. Between the trimmed V and J ends, which lost 1 base and 6 bases, there was a span of 10 bases. For the CDR3, the DNA is TGTGCCAGTAGTATAGTAGGGGTAGGTCAGCCCCAGCATTTT. It encodes CASSIVGVGQPQHF.

The table lists this clone with a few counts. This chain links TRBV7-2 with TRBJ2-7, with 9 bases matching TRBD2. V lost 3 bases and J lost 0; bases outside the gene matches: 6. The CDR3 runs to 16 residues. In germline, CDR1 is SGHTA, CDR2 FQGNSA. CDR3 DNA sequence: TGTGCCAGCAGCTTTATAGCGGGAGTGAGCTCCTACGAGCAGTACTTC. Protein: CASSFIAGVSSYEQYF.

This clone occurred once. V and J are TRBV5-6 and TRBJ2-1; the match to TRBD1 covers 8 bases. The germline V gene has CDR1 SGHDT and CDR2 YYEEEE. With V trimmed by 4 bases and J by 2 bases, 5 bases remained unmatched. The CDR3 extends over 15 amino acids. Here the CDR3 reads CASSARDRTYNEQFF. In nucleotides, the CDR3 is TGTGCCAGCAGCGCCCGGGACAGGACCTACAATGAGCAGTTCTTC.

The CDR3 spells CAWSADRGRGQPQHF. The CDR3 nucleotides read TGTGCCTGGAGCGCGGACAGGGGGAGAGGTCAGCCCCAGCATTTT. This sequence joins TRBV30 and TRBJ1-5, with TRBD1 matching over 10 bases. The ends lost 3 bases at V and 6 bases at J; junction bases unmatched: 8. Germline-derived CDR1 and CDR2 are GTSNPN and SVGIG (reference sequence). This CDR3 has 15 amino acids. The full variable domain, with the rest looked up from reference TRBV30 and TRBJ1-5, is SQTIHQWPATLVQPVGSPLSLECTVEGTSNPNLYWYRQAAGRGLQLLFYSVGIGQISSEVPQNLSASRPQDRQFILSSKKLLLSDSGFYLCAWSADRGRGQPQHFGDGTRLSIL.

This rearrangement joins TRBV6-6 to TRBJ2-5; tentatively, D is TRBD2 (6 bases). This CDR3 is 13 amino acids long. The germline V and J ends were trimmed by 5 bases and 4 bases, with 11 bases remaining between them. From germline, CDR1 is MNHNY and CDR2 SVGAGI (reference sequence). The CDR3 DNA follows: TGTGCCAGCAGTACCGGGAGTCGAGAGACCCAGTACTTC. Translated, it gives CASSTGSRETQYF.

This clone was detected only once. This chain connects TRBV18 to TRBJ1-1; D may be TRBD1 (5 bases). V shed 3 bases and J shed 4 bases, with 15 bases lying between them. This CDR3 is 15 amino acids long. Germline values: CDR1 KGHSH, CDR2 LQKENI. CDR3 loop: CASSPTGTPGTEAFF. The CDR3 coding sequence is TGTGCCAGCTCACCGACCGGGACTCCAGGCACTGAAGCTTTCTTT. The full variable domain, in which reference TRBV18 and TRBJ1-1 provide the parts outside the CDR3, is NAGVMQNPRHLVRRRGQEARLRCSPMKGHSHVYWYRQLPEEGLKFMVYLQKENIIDESGMPKERFSAEFPKEGPSILRIQQVVRGDSAAYFCASSPTGTPGTEAFFGQGTRLTVV.

The chain is built from TRBV4-3 and TRBJ2-3; 7 bases match TRBD2. The J segment lost 0 bases and the V segment lost 0 bases, leaving 12 bases of the junction unmatched. CDR3 length: 19 amino acids. Germline CDR1 and CDR2: LGHNA and YSLEER. The CDR3 DNA follows: TGCGCCAGCAGCCAAGATCCTGGGGGGAGGGCCCCTAGCACAGATACGCAGTATTTT. It specifies CASSQDPGGRAPSTDTQYF.

The chain recombines TRBV7-2 with TRBJ2-1, with D unresolved. In germline, CDR1 is SGHTA, CDR2 FQGNSA. The CDR3 runs 12 residues. With 2 bases removed from V and 10 bases from J, the gap between germline ends came to 9 bases. Here the CDR3 reads CASSLTSGEQFF. The CDR3 DNA follows: TGTGCCAGCAGCTTAACTTCAGGAGAGCAGTTCTTC.

This chain connects TRBV29-1 to TRBJ1-2, with 9 bases matching TRBD1. V shed 5 bases, J shed 7 bases, and the junction held 11 bases outside the gene matches. The CDR3 contains 14 residues. CDR1 and CDR2 (germline): SQVTM, ANQGSEA. This CDR3 is CSVSRQGDLIGYTF. CDR3 coding DNA: TGCAGCGTTTCAAGACAGGGGGATCTTATTGGCTACACCTTC.

The V gene is TRBV18, the J gene TRBJ1-2; maybe TRBD1 (6 bases). The CDR3 sequence is 15 residues long. V lost 0 bases to trimming and J lost 2 bases, with 10 bases between them. The germline CDR1 and CDR2 sequences are KGHSH and LQKENI. CDR3 amino acids: CASSPPLTGNYGYTF. CDR3 sequence (DNA): TGTGCCAGCTCACCACCTCTGACAGGAAACTATGGCTACACCTTC.